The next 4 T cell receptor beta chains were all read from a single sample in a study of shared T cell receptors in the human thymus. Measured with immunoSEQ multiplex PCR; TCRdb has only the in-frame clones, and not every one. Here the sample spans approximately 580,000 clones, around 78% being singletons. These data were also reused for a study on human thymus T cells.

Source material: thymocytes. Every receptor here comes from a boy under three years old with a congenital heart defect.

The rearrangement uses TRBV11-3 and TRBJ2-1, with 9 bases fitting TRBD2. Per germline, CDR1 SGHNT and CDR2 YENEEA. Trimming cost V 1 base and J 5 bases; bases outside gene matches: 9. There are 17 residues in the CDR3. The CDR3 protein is CASSLGWSGRRDNEQFF. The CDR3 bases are TGTGCCAGCAGCTTAGGGTGGAGCGGGAGGAGGGACAATGAGCAGTTCTTC.

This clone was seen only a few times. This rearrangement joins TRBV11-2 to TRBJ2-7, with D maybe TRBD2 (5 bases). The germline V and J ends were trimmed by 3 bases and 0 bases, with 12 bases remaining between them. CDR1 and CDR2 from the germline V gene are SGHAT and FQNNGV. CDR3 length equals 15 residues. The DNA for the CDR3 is TGTGCCAGCAGCTTGAGCGGTCCCCTCTCCTACGAGCAGTACTTC. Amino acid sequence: CASSLSGPLSYEQYF.

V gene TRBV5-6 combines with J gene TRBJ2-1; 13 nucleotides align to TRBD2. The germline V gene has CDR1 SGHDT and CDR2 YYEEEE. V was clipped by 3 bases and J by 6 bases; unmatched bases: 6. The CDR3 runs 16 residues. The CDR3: CASSSPGLAGLNEQFF. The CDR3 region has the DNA TGTGCCAGCAGCTCCCCGGGACTAGCGGGGCTCAATGAGCAGTTCTTC. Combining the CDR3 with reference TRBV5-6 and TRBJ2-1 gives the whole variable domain DAGVTQSPTHLIKTRGQQVTLRCSPKSGHDTVSWYQQALGQGPQFIFQYYEEEERQRGNFPDRFSGHQFPNYSSELNVNALLLGDSALYLCASSSPGLAGLNEQFFGPGTRLTVL.

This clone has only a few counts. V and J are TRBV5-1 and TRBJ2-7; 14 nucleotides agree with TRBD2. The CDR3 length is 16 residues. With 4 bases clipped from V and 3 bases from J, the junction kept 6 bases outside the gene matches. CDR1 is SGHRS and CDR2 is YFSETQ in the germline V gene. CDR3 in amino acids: CASSARTSGRFYEQYF. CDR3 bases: TGCGCCAGCAGCGCCCGGACTAGCGGGAGGTTCTACGAGCAGTACTTC.